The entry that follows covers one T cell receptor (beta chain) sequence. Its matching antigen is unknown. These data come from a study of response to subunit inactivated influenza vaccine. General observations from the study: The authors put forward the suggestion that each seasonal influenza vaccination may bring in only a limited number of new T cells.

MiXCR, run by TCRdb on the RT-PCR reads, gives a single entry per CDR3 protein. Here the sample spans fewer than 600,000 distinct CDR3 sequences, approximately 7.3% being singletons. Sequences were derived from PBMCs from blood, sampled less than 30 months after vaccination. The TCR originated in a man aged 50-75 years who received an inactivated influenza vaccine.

CDR3 sequence (DNA): TGCAGCGCCCGGACAGGGCCCCCGAACACCGGGGAGCTGTTTTTT. It is translated as CSARTGPPNTGELFF. The V call is TRBV29-1, the J call TRBJ2-2; TRBD1 matches 8 bases. V shed 7 bases and J 0 bases; nucleotides not matched to a gene: 7. Germline assignment: CDR1 SQVTM and CDR2 ANQGSEA. The CDR3 consists of 15 residues.